Described below is a single T cell receptor beta chain sequence and its context. The CDR3 length is 12 residues. Germline CDR1 MNHEY, CDR2 SVGAGI. V was trimmed by 8 bases and J by 3 bases, leaving 11 bases between them. TCRdb's table, derived via immunoSEQ multiplex PCR, lists solely in-frame clones and lacks some. Of about 260,000 clones listed, roughly 86% are singletons. These data are taken from a study of blood T cell repertoires in COVID-19. Sequencing was performed on peripheral blood. The chain combines TRBV6-5 with TRBJ2-7; the D is unclear. This TCR came from a human donor in a cohort sampled during active COVID-19. CDR3 sequence reads: CASHGPHYEQYF. The CDR3 DNA follows: TGTGCCAGCCATGGCCCCCACTACGAGCAGTACTTC.